This T cell receptor beta chain was retrieved from a study of cytomegalovirus exposure and HLA in healthy donors. About the study: Findings of an earlier analysis included under 140 million unique TCR beta sequences from around 180 million T cells.

General study findings and limits: Prior analysis indicated that the majority of TCR beta V segments exhibited productivity approximately 90% or approximately 30% of the time. As a later analysis showed, a missense DCLRE1C variant was linked to trimming of TCR beta V- and J-genes.

Germline CDR1 is MNHNS and CDR2 is SASEGT. V lost 7 bases, J lost 2 bases, and 8 bases stayed unmatched. This CDR3 is 15 amino acids long. This clone has just a few counts. The target antigen is unknown. Amplification used 60 Vbeta primers and 13 Jbeta primers. Generated by immunoSEQ multiplex PCR, the TCRdb table keeps only in-frame clones and is missing some. The sample has fewer than 100,000 clones, less than 70% seen once. This receptor was taken from a female donor in good health and CMV-seronegative. The specimen was PBMCs. The chain recombines TRBV6-1 with TRBJ2-1, with 7 positions matching TRBD2. Here the CDR3 reads CASNALAEAYNEQFF. The DNA of the CDR3 is TGTGCCAGCAATGCTCTAGCGGAGGCCTACAATGAGCAGTTCTTC.